This entry concerns a single T cell receptor beta chain. The antigen remains unidentified. The data stem from a study of T cells after yellow fever vaccination. Template switching with 5'RACE generated the TCR cDNA and added a universal primer site and UMIs. TCRdb recomputed calls from the 5' RACE reads with MiXCR, one row per CDR3 protein. This table has 500,000 to 650,000 distinct CDR3 sequences, approximately 13% appearing once. The CDR3 is made up of 14 amino acids. Between the trimmed V and J ends, which lost 5 bases and 3 bases, there was a span of 14 bases. CDR1 SGHRS and CDR2 YFSETQ come from the germline V gene. Whole-study findings and limits: A weaker secondary response peaked on day 5, the primary on day 15. The booster response re-showed most primary clones: over 95% CD4, over 80% CD8.

This sequence joins TRBV5-1 and TRBJ1-1; maybe TRBD1 (5 bases). The receptor was derived from a man aged 30 to 39 who received the YFV17D yellow fever vaccine. This specimen consisted of PBMCs, obtained on the day of the yellow fever booster vaccination. The CDR3 loop reads CASRWSPGDTEAFF. Here the CDR3 DNA reads TGCGCCAGCAGGTGGTCCCCGGGGGACACTGAAGCTTTCTTT.